This is a list of T cell receptor beta chains from one sample in a study of blood T cell repertoires in COVID-19. TCRdb's copy holds only in-frame clones and misses some; the assay was immunoSEQ multiplex PCR. The sample contains roughly 80,000 clones, 90% to 95% of which appear only once. Sequences were obtained from peripheral blood. These receptors all stem from a man in his 60s with acute or convalescent COVID-19. Both conserved end residues are part of each CDR3. A D gene is named only where the DNA matches it firmly. A clone size is listed for some rows: how often the clone was seen (once, few, many), or a class if it is expanded.

V gene | D gene | clone size | CDR3 protein
TRBV29-1 | . | . | CSVEGSDQETQYF
TRBV5-1 | TRBD1 | few | CASSFGGTGIYEQYF
TRBV5-1 | TRBD1 | . | CASSLALGQGYEAFF
TRBV5-1 | . | . | CASSSRAGANTEAFF
TRBV11-2 | TRBD1 | . | CASSLWSGTGAGTDTQYF
TRBV7-9 | . | once | CASKGGGTGRSGNTIYF
TRBV14 | . | . | CASSQGLSYNEKLFF
TRBV19 | . | . | CASSISGGYSNQPQHF
TRBV20-1 | . | once | CSASSGEGNSPLHF
TRBV30 | . | . | CAWTSLGGLSEKLFF
TRBV13 | . | . | CASSLVFGTSTDTQYF
TRBV9 | TRBD2 | . | CASSVEPSGSTDTQYF
TRBV5-8 | . | once | CASSLAPTSTEQFF
TRBV28 | TRBD1 | once | CASSSQGSGELFF
TRBV6-5 | . | . | CASSSLGGANEKLFF
TRBV7-9 | . | . | CASSLEFSTEAFF
TRBV7-2 | . | . | CASSLAPGWKETQYF
TRBV28 | . | once | CASSSPSGDNSPLHF
TRBV10-3 | . | . | CAIKGANEKLFF
TRBV5-1 | TRBD2 | . | CASSLGGTSGGPQETQYF
TRBV7-2 | . | . | CASSLAQDYEQYF
TRBV6-5 | TRBD1 | . | CASSSPSYRGNEQFF
TRBV6-2/TRBV6-3 | . | . | CASSYSSLKTQYF
TRBV19 | . | . | CASTSGRELSGYTF
TRBV10-2 | TRBD1 | . | CASTRGQGTYEQYF
TRBV5-1 | . | few | CASSSGSLSTTGELFF